Presented here are 25 T cell receptor beta chains from one specimen sequenced in a study of T-cell memory formation after mild COVID-19. TCRdb re-called the 5' RACE reads with MiXCR, one entry per CDR3 protein. The repertoire has approximately 48,000 distinct CDR3 sequences, approximately 8% of them found once; the top ten carry roughly 1.4%. The sequencing input was PBMCs or a T cell subset sorted from them (not recorded which). These TCRs come from a man between 18 and 35 years old who had mild COVID-19 (a few samples of this study predate the infection). Cell type and time point are not known.

A few counts support this clonotype. V gene TRBV5-1 combines with J gene TRBJ1-1; D unresolved. V was shortened by 0 bases and J by 0 bases, with 9 bases between the two germline ends. The length of the CDR3 is 15 residues. CDR1 is SGHRS and CDR2 is YFSETQ in the germline V gene. The DNA for the CDR3 is TGCGCCAGCAGCTTGGGTCCCAGCTTGAACACTGAAGCTTTCTTT. This codes for CASSLGPSLNTEAFF.

The chain carries TRBV28 and TRBJ2-1; a weak D match, TRBD1 (6 bases). There are 15 residues in the CDR3. V was shortened by 7 bases and J by 10 bases, with 23 bases between the two germline ends. The germline gives CDR1 MDHEN, CDR2 SYDVKM. The CDR3 region is CASNNQENLTGEQFF. DNA for the CDR3: TGTGCCAGCAATAATCAGGAGAATCTTACAGGGGAGCAGTTCTTC.

This clonotype was seen at least ten times. The chain links TRBV18 to TRBJ1-4; 7 bases map to TRBD1. Germline CDR1 reads KGHSH; CDR2 reads LQKENI. The CDR3 is made up of 16 amino acids. With 1 base clipped from V and 4 bases from J, the junction kept 6 bases outside the gene matches. DNA of the CDR3: TGTGCCAGCTCACCACTGGCGGACAGGCGTAATGAAAAACTGTTTTTT. Amino acids: CASSPLADRRNEKLFF.

This rearrangement joins TRBV12-3 or TRBV12-4 to TRBJ1-6; D is ambiguous. The CDR3 is 15 amino acids. V was clipped by 6 bases and J by 9 bases, with 18 bases between them. The CDR3: CASSPPRARGSPLHF. The CDR3 DNA reads TGTGCCAGCAGCCCCCCCCGGGCCAGAGGTTCACCCCTCCACTTT.

In its sample, this clonotype was seen a few times. The chain employs TRBV18 and TRBJ2-7; D may be TRBD1 (5 bases). The CDR3 extends over 14 amino acids. V lost 2 bases to trimming and J lost 2 bases, with 10 bases between them. From germline, CDR1 is KGHSH and CDR2 LQKENI. The CDR3 region is CASSPWQGPYEQYF. CDR3 DNA sequence: TGTGCCAGCTCACCATGGCAGGGTCCCTACGAGCAGTACTTC.

This clonotype was seen just once. At one boundary the junction diverges from the germline segment, which might be a read error. In nucleotides, the CDR3 is TGTGCCAGCAGCCGACAAGAAGGAAGGGAGACCCATTACTTC. Translating gives CASSRQEGRETHYF. V gene TRBV7-8 combines with J gene TRBJ2-5; maybe TRBD2 (5 bases). The CDR3 contains 14 residues. CDR1 SGHVS and CDR2 FQNEAQ come from the germline V gene.

Many counts were recorded for this clonotype. The genes are TRBV13 and TRBJ1-6; D remains unclear. This CDR3 comprises 15 residues. V lost 6 bases to trimming and J lost 0 bases, with 9 bases between them. Germline assignment: CDR1 PRHDT and CDR2 FYEKMQ (reference sequence). CDR3 region: CASRTGSSYNSPLHF. CDR3 in DNA: TGTGCCAGCAGAACGGGAAGCTCCTATAATTCACCCCTCCACTTT.

This clonotype is classed as medium-sized. The chain recombines TRBV29-1 with TRBJ2-2; the D is unclear. The V gene lost 0 bases and the J gene lost 4 bases, with 18 bases spanning the gap. CDR1 SQVTM and CDR2 ANQGSEA come from the germline V gene. The CDR3 contains 17 residues. The chain's CDR3 is CSVEDWGSEDSTGELFF. The CDR3 DNA reads TGCAGCGTTGAAGATTGGGGTTCTGAGGATTCCACCGGGGAGCTGTTTTTT.

This clonotype was seen at least ten times. This rearrangement joins TRBV4-2 to TRBJ2-3, with no clear D. Germline V gene lookup returns CDR1 LGHNA and CDR2 YNFKEQ. The length of the CDR3 is 16 residues. Trimming pared 1 base from V and 5 bases from J, leaving 16 bases between. The CDR3 loop is CASSQGFSGYEDTQYF. CDR3 DNA sequence: TGTGCCAGCAGCCAAGGATTCTCCGGTTATGAAGATACGCAGTATTTT.

This clonotype was detected ten times or more. The chain employs TRBV11-2 and TRBJ2-4; no clear D gene. CDR3 length: 14 residues. Looked up from germline, CDR1 is SGHAT and CDR2 is FQNNGV. Deletions cut 5 bases from V and 0 bases from J, with 8 bases between. CDR3 sequence: CASSTPLAKNIQYF. The CDR3 DNA sequence: TGTGCCAGCAGCACCCCCCTAGCCAAAAACATTCAGTACTTC.

DNA of the CDR3: TGTGCCAGCAACCCTGCGGGGGGGAGTCACAATGAGCAGTTCTTC. Its translation: CASNPAGGSHNEQFF. The V call is TRBV6-6, the J call TRBJ2-1; 9 bases match TRBD2. Germline assignment: CDR1 MNHNY and CDR2 SVGAGI (reference sequence). With 7 bases clipped from V and 5 bases from J, the junction kept 9 bases outside the gene matches. There are 15 residues in the CDR3.

The chain couples TRBV7-2 to TRBJ2-2, with D unclear. The ends were cut back, 0 bases at V and 7 bases at J, with 6 bases in the middle. Germline loops: CDR1 SGHTA, CDR2 FQGNSA. The CDR3 covers 13 residues. This CDR3 is CASSLALSGELFF. For the CDR3, the DNA is TGTGCCAGCAGCTTAGCGCTAAGCGGGGAGCTGTTTTTT. The full variable domain, rest sourced from reference TRBV7-2 and TRBJ2-2, is GAGVSQSPSNKVTEKGKDVELRCDPISGHTALYWYRQSLGQGLEFLIYFQGNSAPDKSGLPSDRFSAERTGGSVSTLTIQRTQQEDSAVYLCASSLALSGELFFGEGSRLTVL.

This clonotype was seen repeatedly, ten times or more. The chain combines TRBV5-1 with TRBJ2-7, with a weak D call TRBD2 (6 bases). With 4 bases removed from V and 6 bases from J, the gap between germline ends came to 17 bases. The CDR3 length is 14 residues. The germline CDR1 and CDR2 sequences are SGHRS and YFSETQ. As DNA, the CDR3 is TGCGCCAGCAGCCCGGGGGTGACGGGCGGCGAGCAGTACGTC. Encoded protein: CASSPGVTGGEQYV.

This clonotype was recorded many times. V is TRBV20-1 and J is TRBJ2-7; D is ambiguous. This CDR3 comprises 14 residues. Germline assignment: CDR1 DFQATT and CDR2 SNEGSKA (reference sequence). Trimming shortened V by 0 bases and J by 3 bases, and 12 bases separated the two germline ends. CDR3 region: CSAREVLGNYEQYV. The CDR3 DNA is TGCAGTGCTAGAGAAGTCTTGGGGAACTACGAGCAGTACGTC.

This sequence joins TRBV4-2 and TRBJ1-6, with a tentative D call TRBD1 (6 bases). Germline CDR1 LGHNA, CDR2 YNFKEQ. The CDR3 runs 17 residues. V lost 4 bases to trimming and J lost 14 bases, with 27 bases between them. CDR3 sequence reads: CASSLPSGTRETIALHF. CDR3 bases: TGTGCCAGCAGCCTTCCATCCGGGACAAGGGAGACTATAGCCCTCCACTTT.

The V call is TRBV5-6, the J call TRBJ1-2; D unclear. The CDR3 sequence is 13 residues long. Trimming took off 2 bases at V and 3 bases at J, with 8 bases between the two ends. Germline V lookup: CDR1 SGHDT, CDR2 YYEEEE. CDR3 in amino acids: CASSFVGYYGYTF. CDR3 in DNA: TGTGCCAGCAGCTTTGTCGGCTACTATGGCTACACCTTC.

The rearrangement joins TRBV7-2 to TRBJ2-1; D unclear. V gave up 5 bases and J gave up 0 bases, with 11 bases separating them. Germline V lookup: CDR1 SGHTA, CDR2 FQGNSA. CDR3 size: 15 residues. The chain's CDR3 is CASSPLKSSYNEQFF. DNA for the CDR3: TGTGCCAGCAGCCCCCTTAAGAGCTCCTACAATGAGCAGTTCTTC.

This clonotype showed up many times. The rearrangement joins TRBV20-1 to TRBJ2-5; D perhaps matches TRBD1 (5 bases). This CDR3 comprises 14 residues. Per the germline V gene, CDR1 is DFQATT and CDR2 is SNEGSKA (reference sequence). V lost 6 bases and J 0 bases, leaving 14 bases between the germline ends. CDR3 loop: CSAKTPTDQETQYF. The CDR3, as DNA: TGCAGTGCCAAAACCCCGACAGACCAAGAGACCCAGTACTTC.

This chain joins TRBV5-4 and TRBJ1-5; D is possibly TRBD1 (5 bases). The CDR3 runs to 13 residues. Trimming pared 3 bases from V and 5 bases from J, leaving 9 bases between. Germline assignment: CDR1 SGHNT and CDR2 YYREEE (reference sequence). CDR3 DNA: TGTGCCAGCAGCTCAGGGCTGGATCAGCCCCAGCATTTT. Its protein is CASSSGLDQPQHF.

This chain links TRBV11-2 with TRBJ2-1, with 10 nucleotides matching TRBD1. Germline CDR1 and CDR2: SGHAT and FQNNGV. With V trimmed by 5 bases and J by 7 bases, 2 bases remained unmatched. CDR3 length: 13 amino acids. The DNA of the CDR3 is TGTGCCAGCAGCGCGGACAGGGGGAATGAGCAGTTCTTC. Amino acid sequence: CASSADRGNEQFF.

This clonotype occurred a few times. The V call is TRBV7-9, the J call TRBJ2-7; TRBD1 might be the D (5 bases). The V end was cut by 4 bases, the J end by 2 bases, with 9 bases between. The CDR3 contains 13 residues. Looked up from germline, CDR1 is SEHNR and CDR2 is FQNEAQ (reference sequence). CDR3 region: CASSSREPYEQYF. As DNA, the CDR3 is TGTGCCAGCAGCTCCAGGGAACCCTACGAGCAGTACTTC.

This clonotype was counted between two and nine times. This chain links TRBV2 with TRBJ1-3, with D uncertain. With 4 bases removed from V and 2 bases from J, the gap between germline ends came to 12 bases. The CDR3 covers 15 residues. CDR1 is SNHLY, CDR2 FYNNEI, per germline. The DNA for the CDR3 is TGTGCCAGCAGTGTTGAGGGAACAGCTGGAAACACCATATATTTT. Protein sequence: CASSVEGTAGNTIYF.

This clonotype was observed at least ten times. The chain combines TRBV5-1 with TRBJ2-7; a weak D match, TRBD2 (5 bases). Trimming pared 4 bases from V and 3 bases from J, leaving 14 bases between. The V gene's germline CDR1 is SGHRS and CDR2 YFSETQ. The CDR3 loop spans 14 amino acids. CDR3 region: CASSARAGDYEQYV. As DNA, the CDR3 is TGCGCCAGCAGCGCCAGAGCCGGGGACTACGAGCAGTACGTC.

The rearrangement uses TRBV4-1 and TRBJ2-2, with 7 nucleotides matching TRBD1. Germline V gives CDR1 MGHRA, CDR2 YSYEKL. This CDR3 contains 16 residues. Trimming at V came to 2 bases and at J to 4 bases, leaving 7 bases not matched to a gene. The CDR3 bases are TGCGCCAGCAGCCAACGGGACAGCGGTGGCACCGGGGAGCTGTTTTTT. Amino acids: CASSQRDSGGTGELFF.

This clonotype came up many times. The chain couples TRBV9 to TRBJ1-1; D is undetermined. V was shortened by 3 bases and J by 3 bases, with 12 bases between the two germline ends. Germline assignment: CDR1 SGDLS and CDR2 YYNGEE. CDR3 length: 14 amino acids. In DNA form, the CDR3 reads TGTGCCAGCAGCGCCAGTCGGGCGGACACTGAAGCTTTCTTT. Translated, it gives CASSASRADTEAFF.